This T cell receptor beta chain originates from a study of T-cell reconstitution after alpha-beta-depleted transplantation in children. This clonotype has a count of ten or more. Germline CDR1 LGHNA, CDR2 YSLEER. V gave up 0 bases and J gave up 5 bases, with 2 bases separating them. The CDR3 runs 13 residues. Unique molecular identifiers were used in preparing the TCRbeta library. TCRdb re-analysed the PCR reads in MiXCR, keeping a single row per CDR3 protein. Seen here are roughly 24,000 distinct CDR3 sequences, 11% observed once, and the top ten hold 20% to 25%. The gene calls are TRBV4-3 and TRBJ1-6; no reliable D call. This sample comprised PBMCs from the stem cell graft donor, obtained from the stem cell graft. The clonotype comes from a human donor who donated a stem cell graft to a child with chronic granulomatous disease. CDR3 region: CASSQENNSPLHF. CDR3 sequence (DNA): TGCGCCAGCAGCCAAGAAAATAATTCACCCCTCCACTTT.